One sample yielded the 20 T cell receptor beta chains listed below, sequenced in a study of OX40 agonist ivuxolimab in advanced cancers. Only in-frame clones appear in the TCRdb table, and some are missing; sequencing was by immunoSEQ multiplex PCR. The sample carries 95,000 to 150,000 clones, around 92% recorded once. The material was CD4+ or CD8+ T cells sorted from blood, obtained in a trial of the OX40 agonist ivuxolimab. Every receptor here comes from an adult with an advanced solid tumor such as melanoma, head and neck, liver or kidney cancer.

This chain links TRBV6-6 with TRBJ2-2; TRBD2 matches at 7 bases. V lost 2 bases and J lost 7; bases outside the gene matches: 7. Germline values: CDR1 MNHNY, CDR2 SVGAGI (reference sequence). The CDR3 has 15 residues. CDR3 DNA sequence: TGTGCCAGCAGTTACATGCGGGAGCCTGGCGGGGAGCTGTTTTTT. Translation gives CASSYMREPGGELFF.

V and J are TRBV18 and TRBJ1-1, with TRBD1 as a possible D gene (6 bases). Trimming left V 7 bases short and J 0 bases short, with 9 bases between. From germline, CDR1 is KGHSH and CDR2 LQKENI. The CDR3 loop spans 13 amino acids. CDR3 nucleotides: TGTGCCAGCTACGGGACACTGAACACTGAAGCTTTCTTT. It yields the protein CASYGTLNTEAFF.

This chain joins TRBV5-6 and TRBJ1-1, with D possibly matching TRBD1 (5 bases). The germline V and J ends were trimmed by 4 bases and 1 base, with 14 bases remaining between them. Germline V gene lookup returns CDR1 SGHDT and CDR2 YYEEEE. CDR3 length equals 15 residues. CDR3 sequence: CASSLGTLRNTEAFF. CDR3 nucleotides: TGTGCCAGCAGCCTCGGGACTCTCCGGAACACTGAAGCTTTCTTT.

This clone has just one count. The chain joins TRBV6-5 to TRBJ1-2; 8 positions match TRBD1. Trimming cost V 6 bases and J 7 bases; bases outside gene matches: 10. The CDR3 runs 14 residues. Looked up from germline, CDR1 is MNHEY and CDR2 is SVGAGI. The CDR3 DNA sequence: TGTGCCAGCAGCCGTGGACAGGGTAATTCTGGCTACACCTTC. Encoded protein: CASSRGQGNSGYTF.

This chain connects TRBV6-1 to TRBJ2-7; D remains ambiguous. Germline V gene sequence: CDR1 MNHNS, CDR2 SASEGT. CDR3 length: 13 amino acids. The ends were cut back, 4 bases at V and 2 bases at J, with 9 bases in the middle. The CDR3 nucleotides read TGTGCCAGCAGTGTCCAACTTACCTACGAGCAGTACTTC. It specifies CASSVQLTYEQYF.

The rearrangement links TRBV13 to TRBJ2-7; 9 bases map to TRBD2. Germline assignment: CDR1 PRHDT and CDR2 FYEKMQ (reference sequence). V shed 2 bases and J 5 bases; nucleotides not matched to a gene: 4. The CDR3 covers 14 residues. CDR3 coding DNA: TGTGCCAGCAGCTTATATAGCGGGAGAAACGAGCAGTACTTC. Amino acids: CASSLYSGRNEQYF.

This clone is a singleton in its sample. The chain is built from TRBV19 and TRBJ1-5; no reliable D call. V shed 0 bases and J shed 4 bases, with 7 bases lying between them. In germline, CDR1 is LNHDA, CDR2 SQIVND (reference sequence). The CDR3 totals 14 residues. The CDR3: CASSIDEGNQPQHF. The CDR3 nucleotides read TGTGCCAGTAGTATAGATGAAGGAAATCAGCCCCAGCATTTT.

This clone has only one observation. The CDR3 loop is CASRTGAVRGETQYF. CDR3 in DNA: TGTGCCAGCAGGACCGGAGCGGTCCGGGGAGAGACCCAGTACTTC. The rearrangement uses TRBV2 and TRBJ2-5, with a tentative D call TRBD2 (5 bases). Looked up from germline, CDR1 is SNHLY and CDR2 is FYNNEI. Trimming stripped 6 bases from V and 4 bases from J, with 18 bases between. The length of the CDR3 is 15 residues.

The chain has TRBV9 and TRBJ1-1, with TRBD1 identical over 7 bases. This CDR3 has 16 amino acids. With 4 bases clipped from V and 5 bases from J, the junction kept 14 bases outside the gene matches. Germline V CDR1 and CDR2: SGDLS, YYNGEE. CDR3 sequence reads: CASSQQGDLILTEAFF. The DNA of the CDR3 is TGTGCCAGCAGCCAGCAGGGGGATTTAATCTTGACTGAAGCTTTCTTT.

This chain connects TRBV18 to TRBJ2-3, with TRBD2 identical over 7 bases. The CDR3 runs to 15 residues. CDR1 is KGHSH and CDR2 is LQKENI in the germline V gene. J was trimmed by 4 bases and V by 1 base; bases with no gene match: 5. The CDR3 here is CASSPLGGSADTQYF. Here the CDR3 DNA reads TGTGCCAGCTCACCACTGGGCGGGAGCGCAGATACGCAGTATTTT.

J is TRBJ1-3 and V is TRBV5-4; 8 nucleotides match TRBD1. Germline-derived CDR1 and CDR2 are SGHNT and YYREEE (reference sequence). After removal of 4 bases from V and 8 bases from J, the junction contained 8 bases not matched to a gene. The CDR3 spans 14 residues. CDR3 in DNA: TGTGCCAGCAGCCGGGGACAGGTGGGCGACACCATATATTTT. It codes for CASSRGQVGDTIYF.

The CDR3 bases are TGTGCCAGCGCTAGCGGGATTCCCGGCGCAGATACGCAGTATTTT. This sequence encodes CASASGIPGADTQYF. V and J are TRBV7-3 and TRBJ2-3; TRBD2 aligns across 9 bases. Germline-derived CDR1 and CDR2 are SGHTA and FQGTGA. V shed 8 bases, J shed 4 bases, and the junction held 10 bases outside the gene matches. The CDR3 loop spans 15 amino acids.

The chain carries TRBV7-2 and TRBJ2-7; the match to TRBD2 covers 12 bases. The CDR3 sequence is 15 residues long. The V and J ends lost 5 bases and 2 bases, in that order; junction bases with no gene match: 4. The V gene's germline CDR1 is SGHTA and CDR2 FQGNSA. The CDR3 reads CASSRTSGTTYEQYF. DNA for the CDR3: TGTGCCAGCAGCCGGACTAGCGGGACTACCTACGAGCAGTACTTC.

DNA for the CDR3: TGTGCCAGCAGTGAAAGCCTAGCGGGAGATACGCAGTATTTT. Translating gives CASSESLAGDTQYF. The chain links TRBV2 to TRBJ2-3; 8 positions match TRBD2. The CDR3 sequence is 14 residues long. Germline assignment: CDR1 SNHLY and CDR2 FYNNEI. Germline trimming cut 2 bases from V and 5 bases from J; bases unmatched to any gene: 3.

V is TRBV5-1 and J is TRBJ2-1, with TRBD1 matching over 8 bases. This CDR3 spans 13 amino acids. The V gene end was trimmed by 3 bases and the J gene end by 13 bases; junction bases not matched to a gene: 9. Per the germline V gene, CDR1 is SGHRS and CDR2 is YFSETQ. CDR3 DNA: TGCGCCAGCAGCTCCGATTCGACAGGGGCTCAGTTCTTC. It is translated as CASSSDSTGAQFF.

The chain carries TRBV7-9 and TRBJ1-2; D unresolved. V was pared by 0 bases and J by 8 bases, with 7 bases between. The CDR3 contains 12 residues. Germline CDR1 reads SEHNR; CDR2 reads FQNEAQ (reference sequence). CDR3 sequence reads: CASSLAEGGYTF. The CDR3 region has the DNA TGTGCCAGCAGCTTAGCAGAGGGCGGCTACACCTTC.

V usage is TRBV29-1 and J usage is TRBJ2-7; 9 bases match TRBD1. CDR3 length equals 13 residues. The V gene's germline CDR1 is SQVTM and CDR2 ANQGSEA. Trimming took 5 bases from V and 3 from J; bases not matched to a gene: 5. The CDR3 nucleotides are TGCAGCGTTACAGGGGGCGCCCTCTACGAGCAGTACTTC. This translates into CSVTGGALYEQYF.

The gene calls are TRBV30 and TRBJ2-7; D ambiguous. CDR3 length: 11 amino acids. Germline CDR1 and CDR2: GTSNPN and SVGIG (reference sequence). The V end lost 0 bases, the J end lost 7 bases, and 7 bases lay between the germline ends. The CDR3: CAWSVRLEQYF. The DNA of the CDR3 is TGTGCCTGGAGTGTACGGCTTGAGCAGTACTTC.

This chain links TRBV7-2 with TRBJ1-1, with D unclear. Germline CDR1 reads SGHTA; CDR2 reads FQGNSA. The CDR3 has 13 amino acids. Trimming stripped 0 bases from V and 3 bases from J, with 5 bases between. CDR3 sequence: CASSLAYYTEAFF. The CDR3 region has the DNA TGTGCCAGCAGCTTAGCCTACTACACTGAAGCTTTCTTT. The variable domain in full, completed from reference TRBV7-2 and TRBJ1-1, reads GAGVSQSPSNKVTEKGKDVELRCDPISGHTALYWYRQSLGQGLEFLIYFQGNSAPDKSGLPSDRFSAERTGGSVSTLTIQRTQQEDSAVYLCASSLAYYTEAFFGQGTRLTVV.

Concerning this clone: At one end, the junction sequence differs from germline, possibly due to a read error. The chain employs TRBV7-9 and TRBJ2-7; the D is unclear. There are 12 residues in the CDR3. Per the germline V gene, CDR1 is SEHNR and CDR2 is FQNEAQ (reference sequence). CDR3 region: CASSLTSRALDF. The CDR3 region has the DNA TGTGCCAGCAGCTTAACTTCCCGCGCCCTAGATTTC.